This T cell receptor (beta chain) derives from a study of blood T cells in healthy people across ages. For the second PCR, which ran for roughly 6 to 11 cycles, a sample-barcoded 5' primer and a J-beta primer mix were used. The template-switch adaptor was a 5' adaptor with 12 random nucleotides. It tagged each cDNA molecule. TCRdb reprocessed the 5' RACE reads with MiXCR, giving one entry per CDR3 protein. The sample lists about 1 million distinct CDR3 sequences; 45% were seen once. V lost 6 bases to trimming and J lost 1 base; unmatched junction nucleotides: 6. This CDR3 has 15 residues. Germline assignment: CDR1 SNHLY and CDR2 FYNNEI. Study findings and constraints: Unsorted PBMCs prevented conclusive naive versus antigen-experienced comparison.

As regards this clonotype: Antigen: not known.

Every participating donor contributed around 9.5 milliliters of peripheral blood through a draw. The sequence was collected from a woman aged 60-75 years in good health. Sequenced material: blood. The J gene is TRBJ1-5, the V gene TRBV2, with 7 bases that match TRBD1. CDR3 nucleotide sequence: TGTGCCAGCAGCGAAACAGGGGAAAGCAATCAGCCCCAGCATTTT. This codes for CASSETGESNQPQHF.